Each of the 13 T cell receptor beta chains below was sequenced from the same sample in a study of T cells after somatic rescue of genetic block. Clones were read by immunoSEQ multiplex PCR, and TCRdb kept only the in-frame ones, dropping some. The sample holds approximately 70,000 clones, roughly 93% seen once. Sequencing was done on a sample of peripheral blood mononuclear cells (PBMCs). These receptors originate from a man between 25 and 39 years old.

V is TRBV2 and J is TRBJ2-3, with 9 bases identical to TRBD2. The V segment lost 4 bases and the J segment 4 bases; nucleotides outside the gene matches: 9. The CDR3 length is 16 residues. Germline V gene sequence: CDR1 SNHLY, CDR2 FYNNEI. CDR3 coding DNA: TGTGCCAGCAGTGTTTTGATAGCGGGAGAGCCAGATACGCAGTATTTT. Its protein product is CASSVLIAGEPDTQYF.

The chain employs TRBV5-4 and TRBJ2-1; D remains unclear. The length of the CDR3 is 14 residues. The V end was cut by 3 bases, the J end by 2 bases, with 9 bases between. Germline-derived CDR1 and CDR2 are SGHNT and YYREEE (reference sequence). The DNA for the CDR3 is TGTGCCAGCAGCTGGACGGCAGCCTACAATGAGCAGTTCTTC. It encodes CASSWTAAYNEQFF.

The genes are TRBV7-8 and TRBJ2-7; 12 bases match TRBD2. Per germline, CDR1 SGHVS and CDR2 FQNEAQ. The CDR3 has 17 amino acids. Germline trimming cut 7 bases from V and 4 bases from J; bases unmatched to any gene: 14. CDR3 loop: CASTAGGGTSGRYEQYF. Written as DNA, the CDR3 is TGTGCCAGCACCGCTGGGGGTGGTACTAGCGGGAGGTACGAGCAGTACTTC.

The chain couples TRBV7-2 to TRBJ2-7; 8 bases match TRBD2. Germline V gives CDR1 SGHTA, CDR2 FQGNSA. CDR3 size: 14 residues. The junction had 8 bases not matched to a gene; V was cut back by 5 bases and J by 5 bases. The CDR3 spells CASSPPGLVHEQYF. The DNA for the CDR3 is TGTGCCAGCAGCCCACCGGGACTAGTTCACGAGCAGTACTTC.

The chain combines TRBV5-1 with TRBJ2-2; tentatively, D is TRBD1 (5 bases). This CDR3 has 14 amino acids. Germline CDR1 is SGHRS and CDR2 is YFSETQ. The V end was cut by 4 bases, the J end by 4 bases, with 11 bases between. CDR3 nucleotide sequence: TGCGCCAGCAGCATGACCCAGGGCACCGGGGAGCTGTTTTTT. It specifies CASSMTQGTGELFF.

Here the CDR3 reads CASSSRQGGDTQYF. CDR3 nucleotides: TGCGCCAGCAGCTCCCGACAGGGCGGAGATACGCAGTATTTT. This chain uses TRBV4-1 with TRBJ2-3, with TRBD1 identical over 7 bases. Trimming at V came to 5 bases and at J to 5 bases, leaving 7 bases not matched to a gene. This CDR3 contains 14 residues. From germline, CDR1 is MGHRA and CDR2 YSYEKL.

The chain recombines TRBV6-6 with TRBJ2-7; D ambiguous. CDR3 length: 13 residues. Germline V gene sequence: CDR1 MNHNY, CDR2 SVGAGI (reference sequence). Between the trimmed V and J ends, which lost 4 bases and 3 bases, there was a span of 10 bases. DNA for the CDR3: TGTGCCAGCAGTTCGCTTAGTGACTACGAGCAGTACTTC. Amino acids: CASSSLSDYEQYF.

The rearrangement links TRBV14 to TRBJ2-1; TRBD2 agrees at 9 bases. Losses at the gene ends were 3 bases for V and 8 bases for J; bases not matched to a gene: 5. CDR1 and CDR2 from the germline V gene are SGHDN and FVKESK. CDR3 length equals 14 residues. CDR3 nucleotide sequence: TGTGCCAGCAGCCAGACTAGCGGATGGGATGAGCAGTTCTTC. Its translation is CASSQTSGWDEQFF. Filled out from reference TRBV14 and TRBJ2-1, the complete variable domain reads EAGVTQFPSHSVIEKGQTVTLRCDPISGHDNLYWYRRVMGKEIKFLLHFVKESKQDESGMPNNRFLAERTGGTYSTLKVQPAELEDSGVYFCASSQTSGWDEQFFGPGTRLTVL.

This chain uses TRBV11-2 with TRBJ2-7; 8 nucleotides match TRBD1. Losses at the gene ends were 5 bases for V and 9 bases for J; bases not matched to a gene: 9. CDR1 SGHAT and CDR2 FQNNGV come from the germline V gene. CDR3 length equals 13 residues. The CDR3: CASSPVGQDLQYF. CDR3 nucleotide sequence: TGTGCCAGCAGCCCGGTGGGACAGGACTTGCAGTACTTC.

This sequence joins TRBV9 and TRBJ2-7; 9 nucleotides agree with TRBD2. This CDR3 region has 14 residues. The germline CDR1 and CDR2 sequences are SGDLS and YYNGEE. Trimming took 4 bases from V and 5 from J; bases not matched to a gene: 7. The CDR3: CASSPQIAGDEQYF. The CDR3 nucleotides are TGTGCCAGCAGCCCACAGATAGCGGGAGACGAGCAGTACTTC.

This chain uses TRBV27 with TRBJ1-2; D is undetermined. CDR3 length: 15 amino acids. Looked up from germline, CDR1 is MNHEY and CDR2 is SMNVEV (reference sequence). The ends were cut back, 9 bases at V and 9 bases at J, with 26 bases in the middle. The DNA of the CDR3 is TGTGCCAGTAAAAGTTCCGGGCACGACCATCGAAGCTACACCTTC. This gives the protein CASKSSGHDHRSYTF.

The genes are TRBV30 and TRBJ1-5; D perhaps matches TRBD1 (5 bases). The CDR3 is 13 residues long. Germline V CDR1 and CDR2: GTSNPN, SVGIG (reference sequence). The V end lost 1 base, the J end lost 7 bases, and 11 bases lay between the germline ends. The CDR3 region has the DNA TGTGCCTGGAGTGAAGGTACAGGACAGCCCCAGCATTTT. Protein product: CAWSEGTGQPQHF.

To note about this clone: A junction boundary mismatches the germline segment, possibly from a read error. The chain joins TRBV7-3 to TRBJ1-2; D is unclear. The CDR3 is made up of 15 amino acids. CDR1 is SGHTA, CDR2 FQGTGA, per germline. CDR3 region: CASSLTSVVDYGYTF. The CDR3 DNA follows: TGTGCCAGCAGCCTAACTTCAGTGGTGGACTATGGCTACACCTTC.